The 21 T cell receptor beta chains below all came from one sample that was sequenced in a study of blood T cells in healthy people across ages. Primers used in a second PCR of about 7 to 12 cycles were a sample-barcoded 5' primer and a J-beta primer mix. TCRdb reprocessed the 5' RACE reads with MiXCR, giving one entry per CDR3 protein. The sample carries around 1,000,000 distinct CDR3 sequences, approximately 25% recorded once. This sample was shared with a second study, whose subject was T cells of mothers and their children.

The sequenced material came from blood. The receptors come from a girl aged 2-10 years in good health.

CDR3 nucleotides: TGTGCCAGCAGCTTAGGAGGGGCCACTCGCTACGAGCAGTACTTC. This codes for CASSLGGATRYEQYF. The chain couples TRBV7-9 to TRBJ2-7; perhaps D is TRBD1 or TRBD2 (5 bases each). The CDR3 extends over 15 amino acids. V lost 1 base, J lost 3 bases, and 13 bases lay in between. Per germline, CDR1 SEHNR and CDR2 FQNEAQ (reference sequence). Looking up the rest from reference TRBV7-9 and TRBJ2-7 gives the full variable domain: DTGVSQNPRHKITKRGQNVTFRCDPISEHNRLYWYRQTLGQGPEFLTYFQNEAQLEKSRLLSDRFSAERPKGSFSTLEIQRTEQGDSAMYLCASSLGGATRYEQYFGPGTRLTVT.

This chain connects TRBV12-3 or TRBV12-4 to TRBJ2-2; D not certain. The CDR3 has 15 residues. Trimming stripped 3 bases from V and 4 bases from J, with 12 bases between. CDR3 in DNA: TGTGCCAGCAGTTTTATCCCCAGAGGCACCGGGGAGCTGTTTTTT. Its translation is CASSFIPRGTGELFF.

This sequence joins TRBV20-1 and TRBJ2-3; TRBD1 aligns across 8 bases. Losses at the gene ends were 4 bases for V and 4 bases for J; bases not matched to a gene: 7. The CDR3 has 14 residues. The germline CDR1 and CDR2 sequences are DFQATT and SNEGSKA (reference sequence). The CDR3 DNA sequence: TGCAGTGCTACAGACAGGGGAAGGGCAGATACGCAGTATTTT. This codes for CSATDRGRADTQYF.

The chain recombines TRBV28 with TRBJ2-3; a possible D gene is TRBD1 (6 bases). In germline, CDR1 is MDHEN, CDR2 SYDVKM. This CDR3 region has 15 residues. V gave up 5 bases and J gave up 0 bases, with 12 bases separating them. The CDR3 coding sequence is TGTGCCAGCAGTCGAGGGGGAGTCAGCACAGATACGCAGTATTTT. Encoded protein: CASSRGGVSTDTQYF.

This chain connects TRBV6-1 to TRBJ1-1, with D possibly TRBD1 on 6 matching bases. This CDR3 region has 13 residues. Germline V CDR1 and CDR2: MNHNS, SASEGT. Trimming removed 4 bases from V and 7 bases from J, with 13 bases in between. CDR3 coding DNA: TGTGCCAGCAGTGTTTGGACAGCTCGTGAAGCTTTCTTT. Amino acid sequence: CASSVWTAREAFF.

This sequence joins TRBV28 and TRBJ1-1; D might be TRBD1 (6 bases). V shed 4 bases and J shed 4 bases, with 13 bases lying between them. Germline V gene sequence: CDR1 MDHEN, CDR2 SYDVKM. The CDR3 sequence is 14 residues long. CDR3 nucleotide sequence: TGTGCCAGCAGTTCCCCTACAGGGCGCACTGAAGCTTTCTTT. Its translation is CASSSPTGRTEAFF.

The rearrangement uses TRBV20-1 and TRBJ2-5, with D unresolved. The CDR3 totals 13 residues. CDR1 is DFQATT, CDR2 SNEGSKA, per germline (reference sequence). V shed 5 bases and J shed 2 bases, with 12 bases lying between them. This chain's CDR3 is CSASRVGQETQYF. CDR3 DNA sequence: TGCAGTGCTTCTAGGGTTGGGCAAGAGACCCAGTACTTC.

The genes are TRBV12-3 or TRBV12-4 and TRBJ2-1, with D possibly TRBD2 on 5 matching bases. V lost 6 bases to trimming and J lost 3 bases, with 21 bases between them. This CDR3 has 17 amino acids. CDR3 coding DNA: TGTGCCAGCAGCCCACTCGACGAGAGGAGGTTCTACAATGAGCAGTTCTTC. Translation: CASSPLDERRFYNEQFF.

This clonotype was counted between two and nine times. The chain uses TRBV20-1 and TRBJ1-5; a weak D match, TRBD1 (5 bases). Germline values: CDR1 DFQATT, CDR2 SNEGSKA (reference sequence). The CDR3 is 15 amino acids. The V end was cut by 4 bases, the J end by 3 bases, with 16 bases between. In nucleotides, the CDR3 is TGCAGTGCTATGGGGGACCTACTATACAATCAGCCCCAGCATTTT. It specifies CSAMGDLLYNQPQHF.

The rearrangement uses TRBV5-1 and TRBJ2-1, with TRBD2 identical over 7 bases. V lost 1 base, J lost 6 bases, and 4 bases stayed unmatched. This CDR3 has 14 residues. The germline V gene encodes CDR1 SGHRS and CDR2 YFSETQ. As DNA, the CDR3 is TGCGCCAGCAGCTTGTGGGGGAGGGCCAATGAGCAGTTCTTC. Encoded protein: CASSLWGRANEQFF.

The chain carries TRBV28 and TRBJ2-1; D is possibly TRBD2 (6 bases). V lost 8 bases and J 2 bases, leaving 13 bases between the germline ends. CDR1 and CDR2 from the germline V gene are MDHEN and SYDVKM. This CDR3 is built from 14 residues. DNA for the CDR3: TGTGCCAGCGCGGGGCGGGGACCCTACAATGAGCAGTTCTTC. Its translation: CASAGRGPYNEQFF.

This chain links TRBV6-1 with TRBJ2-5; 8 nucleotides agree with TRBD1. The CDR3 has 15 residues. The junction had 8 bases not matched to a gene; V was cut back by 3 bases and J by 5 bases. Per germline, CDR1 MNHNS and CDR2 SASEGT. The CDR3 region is CASSDLRGPRETQYF. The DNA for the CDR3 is TGTGCCAGCAGTGATCTCAGGGGGCCGAGGGAGACCCAGTACTTC.

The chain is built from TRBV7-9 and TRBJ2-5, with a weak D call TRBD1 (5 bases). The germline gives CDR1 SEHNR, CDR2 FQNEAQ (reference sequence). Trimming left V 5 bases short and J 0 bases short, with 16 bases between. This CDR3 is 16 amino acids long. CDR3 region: CASSRVTEPYQETQYF. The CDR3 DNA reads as TGTGCCAGCAGCCGTGTGACAGAACCGTACCAAGAGACCCAGTACTTC.

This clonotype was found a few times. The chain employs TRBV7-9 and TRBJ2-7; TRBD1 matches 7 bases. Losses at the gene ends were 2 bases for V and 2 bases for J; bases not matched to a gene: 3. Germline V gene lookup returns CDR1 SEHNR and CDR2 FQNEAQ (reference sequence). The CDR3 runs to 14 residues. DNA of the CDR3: TGTGCCAGCAGCTTATCGGGACAGCCCTACGAGCAGTACTTC. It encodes CASSLSGQPYEQYF.

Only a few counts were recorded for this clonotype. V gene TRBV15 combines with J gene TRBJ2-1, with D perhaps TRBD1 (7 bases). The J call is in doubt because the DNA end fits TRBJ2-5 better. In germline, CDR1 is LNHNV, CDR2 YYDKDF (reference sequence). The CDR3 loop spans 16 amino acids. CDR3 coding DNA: TGTGCCACCAGCAGAGGGAGGGACAGCGCTCAAGAGACCCAGTACTTC. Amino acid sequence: CATSRGRDSAQETQYF.

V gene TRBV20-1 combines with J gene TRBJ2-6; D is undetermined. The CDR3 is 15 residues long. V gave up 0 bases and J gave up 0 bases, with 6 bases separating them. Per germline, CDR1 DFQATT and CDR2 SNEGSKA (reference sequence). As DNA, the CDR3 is TGCAGTGCTAGAGAAGGCTCCTCTGGGGCCAACGTCCTGACTTTC. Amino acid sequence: CSAREGSSGANVLTF.

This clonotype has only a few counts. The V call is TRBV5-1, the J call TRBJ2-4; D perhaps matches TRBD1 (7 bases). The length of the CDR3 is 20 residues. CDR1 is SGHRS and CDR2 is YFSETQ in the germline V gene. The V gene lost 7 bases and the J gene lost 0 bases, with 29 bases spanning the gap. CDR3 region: CASESWPEGACQGAKNIQYF. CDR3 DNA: TGCGCCAGCGAATCATGGCCGGAGGGGGCATGTCAGGGAGCCAAAAACATTCAGTACTTC.

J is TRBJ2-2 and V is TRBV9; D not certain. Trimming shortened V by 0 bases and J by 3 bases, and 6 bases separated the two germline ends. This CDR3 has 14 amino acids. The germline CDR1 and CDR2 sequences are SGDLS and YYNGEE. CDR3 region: CASSVVSDTGELFF. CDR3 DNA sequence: TGTGCCAGCAGCGTAGTAAGCGACACCGGGGAGCTGTTTTTT.

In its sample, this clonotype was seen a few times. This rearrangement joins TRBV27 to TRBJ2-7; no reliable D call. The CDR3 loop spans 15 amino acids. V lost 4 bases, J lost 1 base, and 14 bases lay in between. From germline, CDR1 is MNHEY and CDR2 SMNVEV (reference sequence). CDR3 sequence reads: CASSYSQGLSYEQYF. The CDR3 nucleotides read TGTGCCAGCAGTTACAGCCAAGGCTTATCCTACGAGCAGTACTTC.

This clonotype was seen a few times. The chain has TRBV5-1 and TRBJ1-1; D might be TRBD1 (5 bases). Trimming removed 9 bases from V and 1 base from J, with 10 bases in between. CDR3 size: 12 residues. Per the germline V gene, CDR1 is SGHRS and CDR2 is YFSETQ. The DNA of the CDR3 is TGCGCCAAAGGGGTTACGAACACTGAAGCTTTCTTT. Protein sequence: CAKGVTNTEAFF.

The CDR3 DNA reads as TGTGCCAGCAGCTTAGCGGTCTTTGAAGCTTTCTTT. This gives the protein CASSLAVFEAFF. The chain carries TRBV7-8 and TRBJ1-1; D is uncertain. Between the trimmed V and J ends, which lost 0 bases and 7 bases, there was a span of 6 bases. The V gene's germline CDR1 is SGHVS and CDR2 FQNEAQ. CDR3 length: 12 amino acids.